A selection of T cell receptor beta chains follows, all from one sample in a study of blood T cells in healthy people across ages. TCRdb re-derived calls from the 5' RACE reads in MiXCR, one entry per CDR3 protein. The data hold about 620,000 distinct CDR3 sequences, with over 40% observed a single time. The sequencing input was blood. These receptors were collected from a woman over 75 in good health. Both conserved end residues are part of each CDR3. The D gene is left open where the match is weak. Clone size is stated in some rows and not others, as once, few, many or a class when expanded.

length	D	J	V	size	CDR3	DNA
11	-	TRBJ1-2	TRBV20-1	-	CSEEANYGYTF	TGCAGTGAGGAGGCCAACTATGGCTACACCTTC
16	-	TRBJ2-1	TRBV27	many	CASSLYGRSSYNEQFF	TGTGCCAGCAGTTTATACGGCAGGAGCTCCTACAATGAGCAGTTCTTC
10	-	TRBJ2-7	TRBV29-1	many	CSVAVDEQYF	TGCAGCGTTGCGGTCGACGAGCAGTACTTC
13	-	TRBJ2-4	TRBV6-5	-	CASSSPLGWEQYF	TGTGCCAGCAGTTCTCCGTTGGGGTGGGAGCAGTACTTC
16	-	TRBJ2-5	TRBV6-1	many	CASSEGTGYRQETQYF	TGTGCCAGCAGTGAAGGGACGGGTTATCGGCAAGAGACCCAGTACTTC
14	-	TRBJ2-1	TRBV10-3	-	CAISEPRQSNEQFF	TGTGCCATCAGTGAGCCGAGACAGTCGAATGAGCAGTTCTTC
16	TRBD2	TRBJ2-2	TRBV7-9	few	CASRQTSGSVTGELFF	TGTGCCAGCAGACAAACTAGCGGTTCAGTCACCGGGGAGCTGTTTTTT
14	-	TRBJ1-2	TRBV12-3/TRBV12-4	few	CASSPKTANYGYTF	TGTGCCAGCAGTCCGAAGACAGCTAACTATGGCTACACCTTC
16	TRBD2	TRBJ2-3	TRBV5-1	many	CASSRGSGSFADTQYF	TGCGCCAGCAGCAGAGGTAGCGGGAGTTTCGCAGATACGCAGTATTTT
17	-	TRBJ2-4	TRBV6-1	-	CASSESSTRGRENIQYF	TGTGCCAGCAGTGAATCGTCAACCCGGGGTCGGGAAAACATTCAGTACTTC
13	-	TRBJ2-7	TRBV29-1	-	CSVEHRDSDEQYF	TGCAGCGTTGAACACAGAGATTCGGACGAGCAGTACTTC
14	TRBD2	TRBJ2-7	TRBV29-1	many	CSVDAGTSPYEQYF	TGCAGCGTTGATGCCGGGACTAGTCCCTACGAGCAGTACTTC
14	-	TRBJ2-3	TRBV20-1	once	CSARFRAFTDTQYF	TGCAGTGCTAGGTTCAGGGCGTTCACAGATACGCAGTATTTT
14	TRBD1	TRBJ1-5	TRBV20-1	-	CSARGGTGDQPQHF	TGCAGTGCTAGGGGCGGGACAGGGGATCAGCCCCAGCATTTT
17	-	TRBJ2-5	TRBV15	-	CATSREMPRQSQETQYF	TGTGCCACCAGCAGAGAGATGCCCCGACAATCCCAAGAGACCCAGTACTTC
14	-	TRBJ2-3	TRBV12-3/TRBV12-4	many	CASSARRGTDTQYF	TGTGCCAGCAGTGCCCGGCGGGGCACAGATACGCAGTATTTT
14	-	TRBJ2-3	TRBV12-3/TRBV12-4	few	CASTRDLSTDTQYF	TGTGCCAGCACCCGAGACTTGAGCACAGATACGCAGTATTTT
14	-	TRBJ1-1	TRBV6-5	many	CASSYFRTGSEAFF	TGTGCCAGCAGTTACTTTCGAACGGGGTCTGAAGCTTTCTTT
16	-	TRBJ2-1	TRBV6-6	many	CASSPMGSSSYNEQFF	TGTGCCAGCAGCCCGATGGGGTCGAGCTCCTACAATGAGCAGTTCTTC
15	TRBD2	TRBJ2-5	TRBV12-3/TRBV12-4	few	CASSFSGGAYNEQYF	TGTGCCAGCAGTTTTAGCGGGGGGGCTTACAATGAGCAGTACTTC
17	-	TRBJ1-1	TRBV2	many	CASRGKSGFSMNTEAFF	TGTGCCAGCAGGGGGAAATCAGGGTTTTCTATGAACACTGAAGCTTTCTTT
14	-	TRBJ2-3	TRBV7-2	-	CASSPDWNTDTQYF	TGCGCCAGCAGCCCGGACTGGAACACAGATACGCAGTATTTT
17	TRBD1	TRBJ2-5	TRBV7-2	-	CASSSPKQTGGLETQYF	TGTGCCAGCAGCTCCCCAAAACAGACAGGGGGGTTGGAGACCCAGTACTTC
16	-	TRBJ2-2	TRBV14	-	CVSSQGQLANTGELFF	TGTGTCAGCAGCCAAGGCCAGCTCGCGAACACCGGGGAGCTGTTTTTT
15	TRBD2	TRBJ2-4	TRBV7-2	-	CASSHQTAGRNIQYF	TGTGCCAGCAGCCACCAAACAGCGGGGAGGAACATTCAGTACTTC
14	-	TRBJ2-1	TRBV29-1	many	CSGRQVGPYNEQFF	TGCAGCGGTAGACAGGTGGGGCCCTACAATGAGCAGTTCTTC
14	-	TRBJ2-5	TRBV29-1	-	CSVVLGGLQETQYF	TGCAGCGTTGTGCTCGGGGGGCTTCAAGAGACCCAGTACTTC
13	-	TRBJ2-1	TRBV5-1	many	CATTDLSYNEQFF	TGCGCCACCACGGACCTCTCCTACAATGAGCAGTTCTTC
15	-	TRBJ2-7	TRBV5-1	-	CASSLSRVAYNEQYF	TGCGCCAGCAGCTTGTCTAGGGTTGCCTACAATGAGCAGTACTTC
15	-	TRBJ1-6	TRBV9	once	CASSVGVGRGSPLHF	TGTGCCAGCAGCGTAGGTGTGGGGCGCGGGTCACCCCTCCACTTT
12	TRBD2	TRBJ2-1	TRBV29-1	few	CSLTSGYNEQFF	TGCAGCCTGACTAGCGGCTACAATGAGCAGTTCTTC
15	TRBD2	TRBJ2-2	TRBV7-2	-	CASSYRTSGTGELFF	TGTGCCAGCAGCTATAGAACTAGCGGCACCGGGGAGCTGTTTTTT
14	TRBD2	TRBJ2-1	TRBV5-6	-	CASRNQRGSNEQFF	TGTGCCAGCAGAAACCAGCGGGGCAGCAATGAGCAGTTCTTC
13	TRBD1	TRBJ2-7	TRBV5-1	-	CASKRTGFSEQYF	TGCGCCAGCAAGCGGACAGGGTTCAGCGAGCAGTACTTC
19	TRBD2	TRBJ2-1	TRBV15	-	CATSRPTQAGGPNPNEQFF	TGTGCCACCAGCAGACCGACGCAAGCGGGAGGCCCCAACCCGAATGAGCAGTTCTTC
14	-	TRBJ1-4	TRBV5-8	-	CASSLRASNEKLFF	TGTGCCAGCAGCTTGAGAGCATCTAATGAAAAACTGTTTTTT
18	-	TRBJ2-3	TRBV4-3	-	CASSPSRGARALTDTQYF	TGCGCCAGCAGCCCCTCACGTGGGGCGCGGGCCCTCACAGATACGCAGTATTTT
14	-	TRBJ2-3	TRBV6-1	-	CASSVQISTDTQYF	TGTGCCAGCAGTGTCCAGATTAGCACAGATACGCAGTATTTT
15	-	TRBJ2-4	TRBV29-1	-	CSVQQGTIAKNIQYF	TGCAGCGTCCAGCAGGGAACTATAGCCAAAAACATTCAGTACTTC
15	TRBD1	TRBJ2-7	TRBV28	few	CASSLEGQGYYEQYF	TGTGCCAGCAGTTTAGAGGGACAGGGGTACTACGAGCAGTACTTC
13	-	TRBJ2-6	TRBV27	once	CASSPGTSNVLTF	TGTGCCAGCAGTCCCGGGACCTCTAACGTCCTGACTTTC
11	-	TRBJ2-3	TRBV12-3/TRBV12-4	-	CASMTRDTQYF	TGTGCCAGCATGACCCGAGATACGCAGTATTTT
16	TRBD2	TRBJ2-1	TRBV29-1	-	CSVEAPSGSPFNEQFF	TGCAGCGTTGAAGCTCCGAGCGGGAGCCCCTTCAATGAGCAGTTCTTC
13	-	TRBJ1-1	TRBV12-3/TRBV12-4	-	CASSVLGDAEAFF	TGTGCCAGCAGTGTGCTGGGAGACGCTGAAGCTTTCTTT
11	-	TRBJ1-2	TRBV12-3/TRBV12-4	-	CASSFRDKVTF	TGTGCCAGCAGTTTCCGGGACAAGGTCACCTTC
14	-	TRBJ2-1	TRBV12-3/TRBV12-4	many	CASSLGYSYNEQFF	TGTGCCAGCAGTTTGGGTTACTCCTACAATGAGCAGTTCTTC
15	TRBD2	TRBJ2-5	TRBV4-3	-	CASSQDTSGGETQYF	TGCGCCAGCAGCCAAGATACTAGCGGGGGCGAGACCCAGTACTTC
15	-	TRBJ2-5	TRBV4-1	-	CASSQDGGTKETQYF	TGCGCCAGCAGCCAAGATGGCGGAACCAAAGAGACCCAGTACTTC
13	-	TRBJ2-1	TRBV30	-	CASRGQGDSEQFF	TGTGCCTCACGGGGGCAGGGGGACAGTGAGCAGTTCTTC
14	-	TRBJ2-2	TRBV3-1	few	CASSQVVGPGELFF	TGTGCCAGCAGCCAAGTAGTCGGTCCCGGGGAGCTGTTTTTT
13	TRBD1	TRBJ2-7	TRBV27	-	CASSSGTGCEQYF	TGTGCCAGCAGCTCCGGGACAGGGTGCGAGCAGTACTTC